The 21 T cell receptor beta chains reported below all come from one sample, sequenced in a study of cytomegalovirus exposure and HLA in healthy donors. Using immunoSEQ multiplex PCR, the repertoire was profiled, and TCRdb retains in-frame clones only, with some absent. The sample includes over 200,000 clones, just over 85% of them seen just once. The specimen sequenced was PBMCs. The receptor source for this set is a woman younger than 35 in good health and CMV-seronegative.

The rearrangement links TRBV14 to TRBJ2-7; 16 nucleotides agree with TRBD2. J gave up 7 bases and V 2 bases, and 11 bases lay outside the gene matches. Germline V CDR1 and CDR2: SGHDN, FVKESK. The CDR3 extends over 18 amino acids. The CDR3 loop is CASSQPGTSGRVVGEQYF. DNA of the CDR3: TGTGCCAGCAGCCAACCCGGGACTAGCGGGAGGGTCGTCGGAGAGCAGTACTTC.

The CDR3 protein is CASSEIGGSRPLTDTQYF. In DNA, the CDR3 is TGTGCCAGCAGTGAAATTGGCGGGTCCCGCCCCCTCACAGATACGCAGTATTTT. The gene calls are TRBV2 and TRBJ2-3, with TRBD2 as a possible D gene (5 bases). Looked up from germline, CDR1 is SNHLY and CDR2 is FYNNEI. V was trimmed by 2 bases and J by 2 bases, leaving 20 bases between them. This CDR3 comprises 18 residues.

The rearrangement links TRBV5-1 to TRBJ2-7; 7 bases fit TRBD1. The germline CDR1 and CDR2 sequences are SGHRS and YFSETQ. The CDR3 extends over 15 amino acids. V gave up 3 bases and J gave up 3 bases; unmatched junction bases: 9. CDR3 sequence reads: CASSYSGTDFYEQYF. The CDR3, as DNA: TGCGCCAGCAGCTACTCCGGGACAGACTTCTACGAGCAGTACTTC.

This chain connects TRBV6-5 to TRBJ1-2; D is uncertain. The V and J ends lost 2 bases and 6 bases respectively, with 7 bases between them. Germline V gives CDR1 MNHEY, CDR2 SVGAGI. The CDR3 is made up of 12 amino acids. CDR3 region: CASSYGRDGYTF. The CDR3 coding sequence is TGTGCCAGCAGTTACGGGAGAGATGGCTACACCTTC.

The genes are TRBV19 and TRBJ2-7, with 7 bases matching TRBD2. J gave up 2 bases and V 6 bases, and 7 bases lay outside the gene matches. This CDR3 comprises 14 residues. Germline V gene data show CDR1 as LNHDA and CDR2 as SQIVND (reference sequence). CDR3 in amino acids: CASSGGTGAYEQYF. CDR3 DNA sequence: TGTGCCAGTAGCGGGGGGACGGGAGCCTACGAGCAGTACTTC.

This sequence joins TRBV5-1 and TRBJ2-3, with D uncertain. The V end was cut by 2 bases, the J end by 0 bases, with 10 bases between. Looked up from germline, CDR1 is SGHRS and CDR2 is YFSETQ. The CDR3 runs 15 residues. The CDR3 DNA follows: TGCGCCAGCAGCTTCACTACTACTAGCACAGATACGCAGTATTTT. Translation: CASSFTTTSTDTQYF.

This rearrangement joins TRBV9 to TRBJ2-7; possible D gene TRBD2, 6 bases. CDR1 and CDR2 from the germline V gene are SGDLS and YYNGEE. The CDR3 has 15 amino acids. V lost 0 bases and J 3 bases, leaving 13 bases between the germline ends. CDR3 protein: CASSVEEAGYYEQYF. CDR3 bases: TGTGCCAGCAGCGTAGAGGAAGCGGGTTACTACGAGCAGTACTTC.

The chain couples TRBV11-2 to TRBJ2-7, with 8 bases fitting TRBD1. The CDR3 spans 12 residues. Germline V gives CDR1 SGHAT, CDR2 FQNNGV. V dropped 5 bases and J dropped 6; count of bases not matched to a gene: 3. CDR3: CASSADRGEQYF. The CDR3 DNA sequence: TGTGCCAGCAGCGCCGACAGGGGCGAGCAGTACTTC.

J is TRBJ2-2 and V is TRBV6-1; 9 bases align to TRBD1. CDR3 length: 14 residues. Germline loops: CDR1 MNHNS, CDR2 SASEGT. J lost 5 bases, V lost 4 bases, and 2 bases had no gene match. CDR3 sequence (DNA): TGTGCCAGCAGTGGGACAGGGGTAACCGGGGAGCTGTTTTTT. Protein sequence: CASSGTGVTGELFF.

The rearrangement links TRBV28 to TRBJ2-5; D is undetermined. Germline-derived CDR1 and CDR2 are MDHEN and SYDVKM. The CDR3 consists of 14 residues. The V gene lost 4 bases and the J gene lost 0 bases, with 9 bases spanning the gap. CDR3: CASSSRQDQETQYF. The CDR3 nucleotides read TGTGCCAGCAGTTCTCGCCAGGACCAAGAGACCCAGTACTTC.

This sequence joins TRBV27 and TRBJ2-7; D is possibly TRBD1 (5 bases). There are 14 residues in the CDR3. From germline, CDR1 is MNHEY and CDR2 SMNVEV (reference sequence). Trimming removed 6 bases at V and 4 bases at J, with 16 bases between. The CDR3 is CASRSATEIYEQYF. The CDR3 nucleotides read TGTGCCAGCAGATCCGCGACAGAGATTTACGAGCAGTACTTC.

This chain connects TRBV27 to TRBJ2-7; weak D call: TRBD2 (6 bases). Germline V lookup: CDR1 MNHEY, CDR2 SMNVEV (reference sequence). CDR3 length: 15 amino acids. The V end was cut by 5 bases, the J end by 3 bases, with 17 bases between. The CDR3, as DNA: TGTGCCAGCAGTCAAATTAGCGGTTTCGGCTACGAGCAGTACTTC. Translated: CASSQISGFGYEQYF.

The chain recombines TRBV27 with TRBJ1-2; no firm D call. Per the germline V gene, CDR1 is MNHEY and CDR2 is SMNVEV (reference sequence). V shed 5 bases and J shed 5 bases, with 15 bases lying between them. The CDR3 totals 14 residues. The CDR3 here is CASSPRRSGYGYTF. For the CDR3, the DNA is TGTGCCAGCAGTCCCCGGAGGAGTGGGTATGGCTACACCTTC.

The chain carries TRBV5-6 and TRBJ1-2; 11 nucleotides agree with TRBD1. The CDR3 sequence is 16 residues long. Germline V gene data show CDR1 as SGHDT and CDR2 as YYEEEE. With V trimmed by 3 bases and J by 4 bases, 8 bases remained unmatched. CDR3 coding DNA: TGTGCCAGCAGCTGGTCCGGGACAGGGGGGTTCTATGGCTACACCTTC. It is translated as CASSWSGTGGFYGYTF.

This clone was counted a single time. This chain joins TRBV10-3 and TRBJ1-2; TRBD1 matches at 7 bases. CDR3 length equals 16 residues. Germline values: CDR1 ENHRY, CDR2 SYGVKD. After removal of 4 bases from V and 2 bases from J, the junction contained 10 bases not matched to a gene. CDR3 sequence (DNA): TGTGCCATCAGTGGATTTACAGGGGACTCAAACTATGGCTACACCTTC. This translates into CAISGFTGDSNYGYTF.

This rearrangement joins TRBV30 to TRBJ2-5; 8 positions agree with TRBD1. Trimming at V came to 6 bases and at J to 4 bases, leaving 16 bases not matched to a gene. The CDR3 loop spans 16 amino acids. Germline values: CDR1 GTSNPN, CDR2 SVGIG (reference sequence). The CDR3 nucleotides read TGTGCCTGTGATTCATTTACGGGACAGGTGGGAGAGACCCAGTACTTC. It specifies CACDSFTGQVGETQYF.

This chain uses TRBV11-2 with TRBJ1-5; D remains ambiguous. The CDR3 is 13 amino acids. From germline, CDR1 is SGHAT and CDR2 FQNNGV. Trimming removed 1 base at V and 7 bases at J, with 8 bases between. CDR3 residues: CASSLAGKQPQHF. In DNA form, the CDR3 reads TGTGCCAGCAGCTTAGCGGGAAAACAGCCCCAGCATTTT.

This sequence joins TRBV5-1 and TRBJ2-3; 9 nucleotides line up with TRBD2. The ends lost 4 bases at V and 4 bases at J; junction bases unmatched: 13. Germline CDR1 and CDR2: SGHRS and YFSETQ. CDR3 length: 17 amino acids. CDR3 loop: CASSPGQAGGWADTQYF. In DNA form, the CDR3 reads TGCGCCAGCAGCCCGGGGCAAGCGGGAGGATGGGCAGATACGCAGTATTTT.

This clone was seen once. The chain carries TRBV6-1 and TRBJ2-1; D might be TRBD1 (7 bases). Deletions cut 3 bases from V and 2 bases from J, with 8 bases between. Germline V gene lookup returns CDR1 MNHNS and CDR2 SASEGT. The CDR3 covers 14 residues. Here the CDR3 DNA reads TGTGCCAGCAGTGACAGGGGGGCCTACAATGAGCAGTTCTTC. Translated: CASSDRGAYNEQFF.

The J gene is TRBJ2-2, the V gene TRBV28, with D perhaps matching TRBD2 (5 bases). This CDR3 comprises 15 residues. V gave up 3 bases and J gave up 7 bases, with 15 bases separating them. Germline V CDR1 and CDR2: MDHEN, SYDVKM. The CDR3 here is CASSLYRGGGGELFF. The CDR3 DNA follows: TGTGCCAGCAGTTTGTACAGAGGAGGCGGCGGGGAGCTGTTTTTT.

J is TRBJ2-7 and V is TRBV29-1; no firm D call. This CDR3 contains 12 residues. From germline, CDR1 is SQVTM and CDR2 ANQGSEA. The V and J ends lost 0 bases and 6 bases respectively, with 9 bases between them. CDR3 protein: CSVEDRTSEQYF. The CDR3 nucleotides are TGCAGCGTTGAAGATCGAACGAGCGAGCAGTACTTC.